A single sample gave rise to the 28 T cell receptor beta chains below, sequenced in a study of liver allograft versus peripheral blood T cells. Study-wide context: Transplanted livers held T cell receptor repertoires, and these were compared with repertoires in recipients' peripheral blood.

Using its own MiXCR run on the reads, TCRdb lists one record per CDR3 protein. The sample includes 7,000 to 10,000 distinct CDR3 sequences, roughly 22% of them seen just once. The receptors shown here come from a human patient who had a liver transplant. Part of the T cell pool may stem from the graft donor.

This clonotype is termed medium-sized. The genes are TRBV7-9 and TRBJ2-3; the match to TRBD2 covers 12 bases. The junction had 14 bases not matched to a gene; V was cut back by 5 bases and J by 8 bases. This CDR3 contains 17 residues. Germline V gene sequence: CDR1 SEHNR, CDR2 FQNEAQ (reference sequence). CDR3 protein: CASSPVGGRTSGITQYF. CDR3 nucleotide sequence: TGTGCCAGCAGCCCGGTGGGGGGCAGGACTAGCGGGATTACGCAGTATTTT.

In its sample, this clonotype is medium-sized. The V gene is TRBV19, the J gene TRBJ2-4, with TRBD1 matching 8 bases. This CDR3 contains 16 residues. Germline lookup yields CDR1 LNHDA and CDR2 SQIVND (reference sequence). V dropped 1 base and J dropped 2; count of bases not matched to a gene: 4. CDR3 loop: CASSIANRGTKNIQYF. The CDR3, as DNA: TGTGCCAGTAGTATAGCGAACAGGGGGACCAAAAACATTCAGTACTTC.

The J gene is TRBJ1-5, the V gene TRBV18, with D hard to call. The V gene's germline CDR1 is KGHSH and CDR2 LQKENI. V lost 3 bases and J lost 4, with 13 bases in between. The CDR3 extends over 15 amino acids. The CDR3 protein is CASSPSPGLNQPQHF. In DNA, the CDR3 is TGTGCCAGCTCACCGTCCCCAGGCCTTAATCAGCCCCAGCATTTT. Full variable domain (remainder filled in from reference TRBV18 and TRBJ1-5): NAGVMQNPRHLVRRRGQEARLRCSPMKGHSHVYWYRQLPEEGLKFMVYLQKENIIDESGMPKERFSAEFPKEGPSILRIQQVVRGDSAAYFCASSPSPGLNQPQHFGDGTRLSIL.

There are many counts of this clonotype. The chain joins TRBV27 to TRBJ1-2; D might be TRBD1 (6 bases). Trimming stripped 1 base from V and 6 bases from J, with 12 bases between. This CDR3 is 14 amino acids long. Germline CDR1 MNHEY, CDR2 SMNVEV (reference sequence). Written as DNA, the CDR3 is TGTGCCAGCAGTTTATTGGGGCAGGGGAATGGCTACACCTTC. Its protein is CASSLLGQGNGYTF.

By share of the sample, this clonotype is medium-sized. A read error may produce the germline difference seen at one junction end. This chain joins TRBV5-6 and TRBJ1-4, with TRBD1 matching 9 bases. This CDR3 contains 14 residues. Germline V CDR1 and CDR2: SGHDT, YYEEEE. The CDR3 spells CASSLGLERTGEVF. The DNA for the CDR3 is TGTGCCAGCAGCTTGGGTCTCGAACGGACAGGGGAGGTTTTT.

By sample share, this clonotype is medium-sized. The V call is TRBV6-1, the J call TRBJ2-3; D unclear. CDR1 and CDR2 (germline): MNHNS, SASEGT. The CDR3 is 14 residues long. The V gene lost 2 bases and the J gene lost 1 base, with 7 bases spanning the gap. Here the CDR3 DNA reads TGTGCCAGCAGTGAAACTCAACGCACAGATACGCAGTATTTT. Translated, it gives CASSETQRTDTQYF.

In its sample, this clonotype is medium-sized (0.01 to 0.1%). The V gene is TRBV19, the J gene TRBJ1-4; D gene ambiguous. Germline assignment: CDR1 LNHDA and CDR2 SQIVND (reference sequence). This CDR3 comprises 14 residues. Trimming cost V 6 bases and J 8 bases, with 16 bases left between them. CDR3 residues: CASSPTSVGEKLFF. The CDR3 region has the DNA TGTGCCAGTAGCCCCACATCAGTGGGGGAAAAACTGTTTTTT.

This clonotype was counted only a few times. CDR3 in amino acids: CASSLALGNTEAFF. Here the CDR3 DNA reads TGTGCCAGCAGCTTGGCTCTAGGGAACACTGAAGCTTTCTTT. The chain employs TRBV7-2 and TRBJ1-1; D unclear. Germline assignment: CDR1 SGHTA and CDR2 FQGNSA. V lost 3 bases to trimming and J lost 1 base, with 9 bases between them. The CDR3 spans 14 residues.

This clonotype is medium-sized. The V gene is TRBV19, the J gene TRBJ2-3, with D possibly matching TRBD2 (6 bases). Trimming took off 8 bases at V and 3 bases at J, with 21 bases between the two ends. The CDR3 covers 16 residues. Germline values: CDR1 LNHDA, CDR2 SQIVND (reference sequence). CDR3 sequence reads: CASSREGGFLTDTQYF. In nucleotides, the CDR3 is TGTGCCAGTTCTAGAGAGGGAGGTTTCCTGACAGATACGCAGTATTTT. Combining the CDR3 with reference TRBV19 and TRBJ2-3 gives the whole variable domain DGGITQSPKYLFRKEGQNVTLSCEQNLNHDAMYWYRQDPGQGLRLIYYSQIVNDFQKGDIAEGYSVSREKKESFPLTVTSAQKNPTAFYLCASSREGGFLTDTQYFGPGTRLTVL.

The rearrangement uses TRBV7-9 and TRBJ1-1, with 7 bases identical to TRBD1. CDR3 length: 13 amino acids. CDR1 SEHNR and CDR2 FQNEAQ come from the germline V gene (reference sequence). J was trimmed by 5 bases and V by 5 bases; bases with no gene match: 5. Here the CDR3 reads CASSVTTGTEAFF. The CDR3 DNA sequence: TGTGCCAGCAGCGTGACGACAGGGACTGAAGCTTTCTTT.

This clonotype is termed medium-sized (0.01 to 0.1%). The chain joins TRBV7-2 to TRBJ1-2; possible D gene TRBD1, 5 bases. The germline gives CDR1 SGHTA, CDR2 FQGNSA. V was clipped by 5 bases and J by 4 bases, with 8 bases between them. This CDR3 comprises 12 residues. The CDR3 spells CASSAGLYGYTF. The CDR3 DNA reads TGTGCCAGCAGCGCGGGACTCTATGGCTACACCTTC.

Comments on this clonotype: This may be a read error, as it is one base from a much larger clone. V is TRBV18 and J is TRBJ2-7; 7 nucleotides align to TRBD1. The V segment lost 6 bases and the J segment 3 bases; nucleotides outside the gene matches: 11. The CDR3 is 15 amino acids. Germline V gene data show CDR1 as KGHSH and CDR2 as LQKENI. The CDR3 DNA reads TGTGCCAGCTCCCCCCAGCTGACAGGGAGCTACGAGCAGTACTTC. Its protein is CASSPQLTGSYEQYF.

CDR3 sequence (DNA): TGTGCTAGTGGTTTGCCCCAGGGGGGTCCCCGGGACACTGAAGCTTTCTTT. Translation: CASGLPQGGPRDTEAFF. This chain links TRBV12-5 with TRBJ1-1; TRBD1 agrees at 7 bases. The CDR3 loop spans 17 amino acids. V lost 2 bases, J lost 3 bases, and 12 bases stayed unmatched. Germline CDR1 LGHNT, CDR2 FRNRAP. The full variable domain, completed using reference TRBV12-5 and TRBJ1-1, is DARVTQTPRHKVTEMGQEVTMRCQPILGHNTVFWYRQTMMQGLELLAYFRNRAPLDDSGMPKDRFSAEMPDATLATLKIQPSEPRDSAVYFCASGLPQGGPRDTEAFFGQGTRLTVV.

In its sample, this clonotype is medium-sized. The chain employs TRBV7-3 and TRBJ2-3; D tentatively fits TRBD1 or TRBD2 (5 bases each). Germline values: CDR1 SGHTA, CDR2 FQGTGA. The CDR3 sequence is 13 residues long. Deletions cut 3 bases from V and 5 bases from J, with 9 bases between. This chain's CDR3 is CASSFPGGDTQYF. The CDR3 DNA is TGTGCCAGCAGCTTCCCTGGGGGAGATACGCAGTATTTT.

This CDR3 is CSAGGGLAGGLTDTQYF. The CDR3 coding sequence is TGCAGTGCGGGGGGAGGACTAGCGGGAGGACTCACAGATACGCAGTATTTT. The chain couples TRBV20-1 to TRBJ2-3, with 14 bases matching TRBD2. The CDR3 has 17 residues. Germline values: CDR1 DFQATT, CDR2 SNEGSKA (reference sequence). With V trimmed by 6 bases and J by 2 bases, 10 bases remained unmatched.

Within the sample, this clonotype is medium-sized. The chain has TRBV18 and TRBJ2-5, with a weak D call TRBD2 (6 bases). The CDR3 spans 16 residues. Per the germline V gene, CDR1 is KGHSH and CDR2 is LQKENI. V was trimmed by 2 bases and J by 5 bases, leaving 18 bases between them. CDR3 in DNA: TGTGCCAGCTCACCAGCCCGGGACCCGGGGAGGGAGACCCAGTACTTC. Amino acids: CASSPARDPGRETQYF.

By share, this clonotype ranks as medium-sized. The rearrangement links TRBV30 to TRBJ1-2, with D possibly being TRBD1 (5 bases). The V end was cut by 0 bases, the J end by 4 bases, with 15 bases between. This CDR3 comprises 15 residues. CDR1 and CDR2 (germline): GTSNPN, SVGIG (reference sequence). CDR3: CAWSVLSQGGYGYTF. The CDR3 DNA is TGTGCCTGGAGTGTACTGTCGCAGGGAGGCTATGGCTACACCTTC.

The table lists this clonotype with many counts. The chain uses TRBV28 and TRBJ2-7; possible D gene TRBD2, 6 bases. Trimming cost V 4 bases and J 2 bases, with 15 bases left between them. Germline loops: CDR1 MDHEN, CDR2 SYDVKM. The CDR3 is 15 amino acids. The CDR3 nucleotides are TGTGCCAGCAGTTCCCACACTAGCAGTCCCTACGAGCAGTACTTC. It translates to CASSSHTSSPYEQYF.

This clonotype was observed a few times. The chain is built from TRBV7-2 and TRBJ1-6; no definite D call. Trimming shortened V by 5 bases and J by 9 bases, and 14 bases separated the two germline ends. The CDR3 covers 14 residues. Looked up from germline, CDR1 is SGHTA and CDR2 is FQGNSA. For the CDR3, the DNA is TGTGCCAGCAGCCCAAATCGGTCCCGTTCACCCCTCCACTTT. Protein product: CASSPNRSRSPLHF.

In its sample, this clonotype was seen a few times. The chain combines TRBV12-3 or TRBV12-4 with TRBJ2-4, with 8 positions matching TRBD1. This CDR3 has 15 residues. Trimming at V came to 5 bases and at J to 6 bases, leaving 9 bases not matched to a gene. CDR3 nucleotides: TGTGCCAGCAGTCTCCACAGGGGGTCTGGAAACATTCAGTACTTC. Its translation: CASSLHRGSGNIQYF.

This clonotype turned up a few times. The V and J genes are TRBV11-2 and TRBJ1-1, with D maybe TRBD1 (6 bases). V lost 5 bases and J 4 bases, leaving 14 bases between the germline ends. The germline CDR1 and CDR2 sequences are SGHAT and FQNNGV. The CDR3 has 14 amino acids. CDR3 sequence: CASSTPRGRTEAFF. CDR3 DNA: TGTGCCAGCAGCACCCCTCGGGGGCGCACTGAAGCTTTCTTT. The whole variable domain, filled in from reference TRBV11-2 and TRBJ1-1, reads EAGVAQSPRYKIIEKRQSVAFWCNPISGHATLYWYQQILGQGPKLLIQFQNNGVVDDSQLPKDRFSAERLKGVDSTLKIQPAKLEDSAVYLCASSTPRGRTEAFFGQGTRLTVV.

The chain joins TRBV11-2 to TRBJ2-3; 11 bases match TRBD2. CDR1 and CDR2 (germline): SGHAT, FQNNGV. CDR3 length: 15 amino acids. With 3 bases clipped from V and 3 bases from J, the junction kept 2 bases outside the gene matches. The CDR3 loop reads CASSFSGGGTDTQYF. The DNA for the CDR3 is TGTGCCAGCAGCTTTAGCGGGGGGGGGACAGATACGCAGTATTTT.

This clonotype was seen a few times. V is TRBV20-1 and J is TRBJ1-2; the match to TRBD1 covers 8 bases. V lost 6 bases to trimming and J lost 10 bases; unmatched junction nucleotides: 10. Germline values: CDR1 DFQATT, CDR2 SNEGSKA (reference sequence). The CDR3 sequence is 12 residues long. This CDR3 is CSAPRGQGFYTF. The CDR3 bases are TGCAGTGCCCCCCGCGGACAGGGCTTCTACACCTTC.

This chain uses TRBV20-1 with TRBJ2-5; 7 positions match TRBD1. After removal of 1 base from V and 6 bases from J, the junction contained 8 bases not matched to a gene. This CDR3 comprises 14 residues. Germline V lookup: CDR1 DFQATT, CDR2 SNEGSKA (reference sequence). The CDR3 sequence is CSARATGVRQTQYF. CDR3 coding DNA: TGCAGTGCTAGAGCCACAGGGGTCCGACAGACCCAGTACTTC.

This CDR3 is CSARGNTEAFF. CDR3 DNA: TGCAGTGCTAGAGGGAACACTGAAGCTTTCTTT. This chain joins TRBV20-1 and TRBJ1-1; D ambiguous. The V and J ends lost 1 base and 1 base respectively, with 1 base between them. From germline, CDR1 is DFQATT and CDR2 SNEGSKA (reference sequence). The CDR3 spans 11 residues.

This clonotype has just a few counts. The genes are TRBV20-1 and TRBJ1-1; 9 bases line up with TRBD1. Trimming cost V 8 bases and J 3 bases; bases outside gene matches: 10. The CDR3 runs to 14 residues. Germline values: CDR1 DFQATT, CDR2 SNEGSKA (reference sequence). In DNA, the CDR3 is TGCAGTACCACAGGGGGCGTTTCAGACACTGAAGCTTTCTTT. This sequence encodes CSTTGGVSDTEAFF.

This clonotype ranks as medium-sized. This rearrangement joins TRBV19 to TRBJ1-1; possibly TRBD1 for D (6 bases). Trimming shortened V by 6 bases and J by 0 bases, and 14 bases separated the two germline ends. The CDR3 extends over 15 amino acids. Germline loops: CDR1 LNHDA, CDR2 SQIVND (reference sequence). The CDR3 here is CASSQGHSLNTEAFF. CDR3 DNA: TGTGCCAGTAGCCAGGGGCACAGTTTGAACACTGAAGCTTTCTTT. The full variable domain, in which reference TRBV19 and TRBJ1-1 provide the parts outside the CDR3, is DGGITQSPKYLFRKEGQNVTLSCEQNLNHDAMYWYRQDPGQGLRLIYYSQIVNDFQKGDIAEGYSVSREKKESFPLTVTSAQKNPTAFYLCASSQGHSLNTEAFFGQGTRLTVV.

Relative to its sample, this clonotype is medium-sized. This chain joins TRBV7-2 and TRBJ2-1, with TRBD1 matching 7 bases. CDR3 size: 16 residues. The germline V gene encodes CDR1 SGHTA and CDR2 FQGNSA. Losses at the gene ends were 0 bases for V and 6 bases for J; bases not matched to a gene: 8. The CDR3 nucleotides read TGTGCCAGCAGCTTAGCGATTACAGGGGCGGCCAATGAGCAGTTCTTC. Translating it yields CASSLAITGAANEQFF.